What follows is one TCR beta chain and its context. The antigen is unknown. The data originate from a study of T cell responses to AZD1222 COVID-19 vaccine. Study outcomes and limitations: It was only 6 or 7 AZD1222 recipients who were seropositive at baseline. All repertoire sampling was performed exclusively after the peak T cell response. Donors were mostly white British, more females; clonal diversity possibly underestimated.

The assay was immunoSEQ multiplex PCR, and TCRdb's table has in-frame clones only and misses some. The table records 65,000 to 100,000 clones, 80% of them present only once. V lost 1 base to trimming and J lost 6 bases, with 12 bases between them. The CDR3 contains 14 residues. Germline V gene data show CDR1 as SGHTA and CDR2 as FQGNSA. The sample here was peripheral blood, taken on day 0 of AZD1222 vaccination. The source is an adult in good health. The chain links TRBV7-2 to TRBJ1-1; possibly TRBD1 for D (5 bases). The CDR3 region is CASSLVAGGAEAFF. DNA for the CDR3: TGTGCCAGCAGCTTAGTGGCCGGGGGGGCTGAAGCTTTCTTT. The full variable domain, rest sourced from reference TRBV7-2 and TRBJ1-1, is GAGVSQSPSNKVTEKGKDVELRCDPISGHTALYWYRQSLGQGLEFLIYFQGNSAPDKSGLPSDRFSAERTGGSVSTLTIQRTQQEDSAVYLCASSLVAGGAEAFFGQGTRLTVV.